This T cell receptor beta chain was recorded in a study of response to subunit inactivated influenza vaccine. Overall study findings and caveats: The authors suggested that few new T cells are recruited per seasonal influenza vaccination.

As concerns this clonotype: The antigen is unknown.

Via MiXCR, TCRdb re-called the RT-PCR reads, giving one row per CDR3 protein. The sample comprises hundreds of thousands of distinct CDR3 sequences, around 25% of which are singletons, and under 2.5% rests with the top ten. The sequenced sample was CD4+ T cells sorted from PBMCs, obtained about 5 days after vaccination. The sequence derives from a man aged 50 to 59 who received an inactivated influenza vaccine.

The chain's CDR3 is CASAPLIRGSYEQYF. CDR3 DNA sequence: TGTGCCAGTGCACCCCTGATTAGAGGCTCCTACGAGCAGTACTTC. The J gene is TRBJ2-7, the V gene TRBV6-1; D unresolved. Trimming removed 9 bases from V and 0 bases from J, with 18 bases in between. The CDR3 runs to 15 residues. The germline CDR1 and CDR2 sequences are MNHNS and SASEGT.